This T cell receptor beta chain derives from a study of CD8+ T cells in alopecia areata. This clone turned up a few times. This CDR3 is built from 17 residues. V lost 4 bases and J lost 5; bases outside the gene matches: 14. Germline values: CDR1 SQVTM, CDR2 ANQGSEA. In each case, RNA was isolated and then reverse transcribed into cDNA as the sequencing template. Produced via immunoSEQ multiplex PCR; TCRdb's table is partial and in-frame only. The sample has about 150,000 clones, roughly 50% seen once. The TCR originated in a human donor with alopecia areata. The specimen was CD4+ T cells sorted from blood. The chain employs TRBV29-1 and TRBJ2-5; 12 positions match TRBD2. The CDR3 sequence is CSVVRLAGVGGYETQYF. The CDR3 nucleotides are TGCAGCGTTGTCCGACTAGCGGGAGTAGGTGGTTATGAGACCCAGTACTTC.